The rows below give T cell receptor beta chains drawn from one sample of a study of breast tumors, draining lymph nodes, adjacent tissues. In TCRdb, the multiplex PCR reads were re-called with MiXCR into one record per CDR3 protein. The sample holds approximately 190,000 distinct CDR3 sequences, 31% seen once. Material for sequencing was axillary lymph node tissue. Receptors originate from a female donor with breast cancer. Some clones in this sample may be carry-over from other donors' samples. CDR3s include the opening cysteine and the closing phenylalanine or tryptophan. Each record gives: CDR3 DNA, CDR3 protein, D gene, J gene, clone size, V gene. The D gene is left open where the match is weak. Size values are once, few and many counts, or a class for expanded clones, and some rows have none.

CDR3 DNA: TGTGCCAGCAGTGCACAGGGGCTGGACACTGAAGCTTTCTTT
CDR3 protein: CASSAQGLDTEAFF
D gene: TRBD1
J gene: TRBJ1-1
clone size: many
V gene: TRBV12-3/TRBV12-4

CDR3 DNA: TGTGCCAGCAGTACCGGGGTTACCAACTATGGCTACACCTTC
CDR3 protein: CASSTGVTNYGYTF
D gene: -
J gene: TRBJ1-2
clone size: many
V gene: TRBV12-3/TRBV12-4

CDR3 DNA: TGCAGTGCTAGGCGAGGAGGGGGAATAGCGGAGTACCAAGAGACCCAGTACTTC
CDR3 protein: CSARRGGGIAEYQETQYF
D gene: -
J gene: TRBJ2-5
clone size: once
V gene: TRBV20-1

CDR3 DNA: TGTGCCAGCACCTTCGCCAGGGTACAGTTGAACACTGAAGCTTTCTTT
CDR3 protein: CASTFARVQLNTEAFF
D gene: -
J gene: TRBJ1-1
clone size: -
V gene: TRBV7-9

CDR3 DNA: TGTGCCAGCAGCTACCGTGGGAGGGGGCACTACGAGCAGTACTTC
CDR3 protein: CASSYRGRGHYEQYF
D gene: -
J gene: TRBJ2-7
clone size: many
V gene: TRBV7-8

CDR3 DNA: TGTGCCAGCAGCCCCGGGACTAGCAATGAGCAGTTCTTC
CDR3 protein: CASSPGTSNEQFF
D gene: TRBD2
J gene: TRBJ2-1
clone size: many
V gene: TRBV3-1

CDR3 DNA: TGTGCCACCAGCAGAGCCGGGACCGAGACCCAGTACTTC
CDR3 protein: CATSRAGTETQYF
D gene: -
J gene: TRBJ2-5
clone size: -
V gene: TRBV15

CDR3 DNA: TGTGCCACCAGCAGGGACGTTACAGGGGAGCTGTTTTTT
CDR3 protein: CATSRDVTGELFF
D gene: -
J gene: TRBJ2-2
clone size: -
V gene: TRBV15

CDR3 DNA: TGCGCCAGCAGCGTAGGAGGGGGAGCACCGGCCAAAGAGCAGTTCTTC
CDR3 protein: CASSVGGGAPAKEQFF
D gene: -
J gene: TRBJ2-1
clone size: -
V gene: TRBV9

CDR3 DNA: TGTGCCAGCAGAGGACCGGGACTAGCGGGAGGCCCTCTAAGGTCGTACGAGCAGTACTTC
CDR3 protein: CASRGPGLAGGPLRSYEQYF
D gene: TRBD2
J gene: TRBJ2-7
clone size: few
V gene: TRBV6-2/TRBV6-3

CDR3 DNA: TGTGCCAGCAGCCAAGACAGGCGCTCCTATGGCTACACCTTC
CDR3 protein: CASSQDRRSYGYTF
D gene: -
J gene: TRBJ1-2
clone size: many
V gene: TRBV3-1

CDR3 DNA: TGTGCCAGCAGCCCCGGGACCAATTATGGCTACACCTTC
CDR3 protein: CASSPGTNYGYTF
D gene: -
J gene: TRBJ1-2
clone size: many
V gene: TRBV28

CDR3 DNA: TGTGCCAGCAGCTTGATGGGGACAGGGGTGTACGAGCAGTACTTC
CDR3 protein: CASSLMGTGVYEQYF
D gene: TRBD1
J gene: TRBJ2-7
clone size: once
V gene: TRBV5-6

CDR3 DNA: TGTGCCAGCACCCTAGGAAGGACAGGCTATAATTCACCCCTCCACTTT
CDR3 protein: CASTLGRTGYNSPLHF
D gene: TRBD1
J gene: TRBJ1-6
clone size: many
V gene: TRBV6-6

CDR3 DNA: TGTGCCAGCAGCCAAGATCTAACTTCCGCATCACCCCTCCACTTT
CDR3 protein: CASSQDLTSASPLHF
D gene: -
J gene: TRBJ1-6
clone size: many
V gene: TRBV4-2

CDR3 DNA: TGCAGTGCTAGAGATAGCTGGCTAGCGGCGAGGGATGAGCAGTTCTTC
CDR3 protein: CSARDSWLAARDEQFF
D gene: TRBD2
J gene: TRBJ2-1
clone size: -
V gene: TRBV20-1

CDR3 DNA: TGCAGTGCTAGAGATTACAGAAGCAATGAGCAGTTCTTC
CDR3 protein: CSARDYRSNEQFF
D gene: -
J gene: TRBJ2-1
clone size: many
V gene: TRBV20-1

CDR3 DNA: TGTGCCAGCAGCGTATCCCCGGGGGTAGAGACCCAGTACTTC
CDR3 protein: CASSVSPGVETQYF
D gene: -
J gene: TRBJ2-5
clone size: many
V gene: TRBV9

CDR3 DNA: TGCAGTGCTGACGATCCCGGGACGGATATTTATGGCTACACCTTC
CDR3 protein: CSADDPGTDIYGYTF
D gene: -
J gene: TRBJ1-2
clone size: many
V gene: TRBV20-1

CDR3 DNA: TGTGCCAGCAGCTTAAAAGGGGATCAGCCCCAGCATTTT
CDR3 protein: CASSLKGDQPQHF
D gene: -
J gene: TRBJ1-5
clone size: -
V gene: TRBV7-9

CDR3 DNA: TGTGCCAGCAGCCCAAACAGGGGTGCGGGCACCGGGGAGCTGTTTTTT
CDR3 protein: CASSPNRGAGTGELFF
D gene: TRBD1
J gene: TRBJ2-2
clone size: -
V gene: TRBV3-1

CDR3 DNA: TGTGCTAGGGGAGTGTCACAATCCCAGCATTTT
CDR3 protein: CARGVSQSQHF
D gene: -
J gene: TRBJ1-5
clone size: -
V gene: TRBV19

CDR3 DNA: TGTGCCAGCAGCTTAGTCGGGAGTGGGCTAGCGGGGGGGCCGGATACGCAGTATTTT
CDR3 protein: CASSLVGSGLAGGPDTQYF
D gene: TRBD2
J gene: TRBJ2-3
clone size: -
V gene: TRBV11-2

CDR3 DNA: TGTGCCAGCAGCTTAGCGGCAGATTCACCCCTCCACTTT
CDR3 protein: CASSLAADSPLHF
D gene: -
J gene: TRBJ1-6
clone size: -
V gene: TRBV11-3

CDR3 DNA: TGTGCCAGTAGTGGACCTAGGAGGGTTATCGGCAATGAGCAGTTCTTC
CDR3 protein: CASSGPRRVIGNEQFF
D gene: -
J gene: TRBJ2-1
clone size: -
V gene: TRBV19

CDR3 DNA: TGCGCCAGCAGCCGAGGGAATAGCGGGAGGGGAACTAAATCCTACGAGCAGTACTTC
CDR3 protein: CASSRGNSGRGTKSYEQYF
D gene: TRBD2
J gene: TRBJ2-7
clone size: many
V gene: TRBV5-1

CDR3 DNA: TGTGCCAGCAGTGTGGACAGGATCTTGGCCAACGTCCTGACTTTC
CDR3 protein: CASSVDRILANVLTF
D gene: TRBD1
J gene: TRBJ2-6
clone size: -
V gene: TRBV2

CDR3 DNA: TGCAGTGCCCCGGGGACAGGGATACGGCATGAGCAGTTCTTC
CDR3 protein: CSAPGTGIRHEQFF
D gene: TRBD1
J gene: TRBJ2-1
clone size: many
V gene: TRBV20-1

CDR3 DNA: TGTGCCAGCAGTGACCACGTGGAAGAGACCCAGTACTTC
CDR3 protein: CASSDHVEETQYF
D gene: -
J gene: TRBJ2-5
clone size: many
V gene: TRBV6-4